The source of this T cell receptor beta chain is a study of blood T cell repertoires in COVID-19. This CDR3 comprises 14 residues. Per the germline V gene, CDR1 is MGHDK and CDR2 is SYGVNS. Trimming cost V 7 bases and J 7 bases; bases outside gene matches: 9. Generated by immunoSEQ multiplex PCR, the TCRdb table keeps only in-frame clones and is missing some. Of 160,000 or so clones detected, 80% to 90% appear once; the ten largest clones hold around 20%. The source of this sequence is a woman older than 75 with acute or convalescent COVID-19. V is TRBV25-1 and J is TRBJ2-2; 7 bases align to TRBD1. The sequenced sample consisted of peripheral blood. CDR3: CASKAQGYGGELFF. In DNA form, the CDR3 reads TGTGCCAGCAAAGCACAGGGGTACGGCGGGGAGCTGTTTTTT.